The entry below gives a single TCR beta chain sequence along with its context. This sample is part of a study of blood T cells in healthy people across ages. The CDR3 consists of 15 residues. Germline-derived CDR1 and CDR2 are SQVTM and ANQGSEA. Trimming removed 4 bases at V and 5 bases at J, with 20 bases between. With a J-beta primer mix and a sample-barcoded 5' primer, a second PCR ran 7 to 11 cycles. One entry per CDR3 protein, called by TCRdb with MiXCR from the 5' RACE reads. The repertoire holds roughly 1 million distinct CDR3 sequences, with approximately 25% as singletons. The same sample was also studied in work on T cells of mothers and their children.

Specimen: blood. The rearrangement uses TRBV29-1 and TRBJ2-5; a weak D match, TRBD1 (6 bases). The sequence was obtained from a girl aged 2 to 9 in good health. The DNA of the CDR3 is TGCAGCGTTGCCCCTCCCGGGACAATCGGGGAGACCCAGTACTTC. Amino acids: CSVAPPGTIGETQYF.